This entry lists 27 T cell receptor beta chains sequenced from one sample in a study of T-cell reconstitution after alpha-beta-depleted transplantation in children. A library of TCRbeta sequences, prepared with unique molecular identifiers, was generated. MiXCR, run by TCRdb on the PCR reads, gives a single entry per CDR3 protein. Among some 840,000 distinct CDR3 sequences listed, 15% to 20% were seen once. The sequencing here drew on PBMCs, mostly from graft donor cells, taken 360 days after TCRalphabeta/CD19-depleted stem cell transplant. These TCRs come from a male patient younger than 18 who had a stem cell transplant for acute lymphoblastic leukemia, so the T cells may come from the graft donor.

The chain couples TRBV20-1 to TRBJ2-7; 8 positions agree with TRBD2. The trim removed 3 bases at V and 2 bases at J, leaving 9 bases unmatched. Germline CDR1 and CDR2: DFQATT and SNEGSKA (reference sequence). CDR3 length: 15 residues. CDR3 in DNA: TGCAGTGCTAGTTCAGTCCCGGGGGGGGCCTACGAGCAGTACTTC. As protein: CSASSVPGGAYEQYF.

The chain has TRBV5-1 and TRBJ2-2; TRBD2 agrees at 8 bases. Trimming took 5 bases from V and 0 from J; bases not matched to a gene: 6. This CDR3 is 16 amino acids long. Per germline, CDR1 SGHRS and CDR2 YFSETQ. The CDR3 reads CASSRLRGANTGELFF. CDR3 in DNA: TGCGCCAGCAGTCGATTGCGGGGGGCGAACACCGGGGAGCTGTTTTTT.

CDR3 sequence (DNA): TGTGCCAGCAGCCAAGATGCACAGAACAATCAGCCCCAGCATTTT. Its translation: CASSQDAQNNQPQHF. This chain joins TRBV4-2 and TRBJ1-5, with D unresolved. The CDR3 length is 15 residues. Germline V lookup: CDR1 LGHNA, CDR2 YNFKEQ. V shed 0 bases and J shed 3 bases, with 9 bases lying between them.

For the CDR3, the DNA is TGTGCCTTGGGACGAGACTACGAGCAGTACTTC. This codes for CALGRDYEQYF. The V gene is TRBV30, the J gene TRBJ2-7; D could derive from TRBD1 or TRBD2 (5 bases each). V gave up 7 bases and J gave up 3 bases, with 10 bases separating them. Germline assignment: CDR1 GTSNPN and CDR2 SVGIG (reference sequence). This CDR3 has 11 amino acids.

This rearrangement joins TRBV10-1 to TRBJ2-7; 8 bases agree with TRBD2. CDR1 WNHNN and CDR2 SYGVQD come from the germline V gene (reference sequence). V was clipped by 0 bases and J by 5 bases; unmatched bases: 3. This CDR3 has 14 amino acids. The CDR3: CASSESGTRDEQYF. The CDR3 DNA sequence: TGCGCCAGCAGTGAGTCGGGGACTAGGGACGAGCAGTACTTC.

This clonotype occurred a few times. The rearrangement joins TRBV7-9 to TRBJ1-2; D not certain. Trimming cost V 3 bases and J 8 bases, with 13 bases left between them. CDR3 length equals 13 residues. Per germline, CDR1 SEHNR and CDR2 FQNEAQ (reference sequence). The CDR3 DNA is TGTGCCAGCAGCTTTCGTCCCTCTGAGGGCTACACCTTC. Translating it yields CASSFRPSEGYTF.

This clonotype was detected many times. The V gene is TRBV5-1, the J gene TRBJ1-1, with a weak D call TRBD1 (6 bases). V was clipped by 1 base and J by 4 bases, with 11 bases between them. Germline values: CDR1 SGHRS, CDR2 YFSETQ. This CDR3 has 14 amino acids. The CDR3 reads CASSLRGRGTEAFF. The CDR3 nucleotides are TGCGCCAGCAGCTTGAGGGGGAGGGGCACTGAAGCTTTCTTT. Complete variable domain (other parts from reference TRBV5-1 and TRBJ1-1): KAGVTQTPRYLIKTRGQQVTLSCSPISGHRSVSWYQQTPGQGLQFLFEYFSETQRNKGNFPGRFSGRQFSNSRSEMNVSTLELGDSALYLCASSLRGRGTEAFFGQGTRLTVV.

This clonotype was observed a few times. The chain is built from TRBV3-1 and TRBJ2-5; the match to TRBD1 covers 12 bases. The CDR3 covers 17 residues. Looked up from germline, CDR1 is LGHDT and CDR2 is YNNKEL (reference sequence). V was clipped by 3 bases and J by 5 bases; unmatched bases: 10. CDR3 sequence reads: CASSQLPRDRGQETQYF. The CDR3 DNA sequence: TGTGCCAGCAGCCAGCTACCACGGGACAGGGGGCAGGAGACCCAGTACTTC.

This clonotype was observed a handful of times. The genes are TRBV5-1 and TRBJ2-5; no clear D. The germline gives CDR1 SGHRS, CDR2 YFSETQ. V was clipped by 4 bases and J by 3 bases, with 22 bases between them. The length of the CDR3 is 17 residues. The CDR3 protein is CASSRISQPAREETQYF. The CDR3 DNA is TGCGCCAGCAGCCGGATTTCCCAGCCCGCCCGAGAAGAGACCCAGTACTTC.

This clonotype was observed a few times. The chain couples TRBV19 to TRBJ2-3, with D uncertain. The length of the CDR3 is 13 residues. Germline V gene lookup returns CDR1 LNHDA and CDR2 SQIVND (reference sequence). V gave up 5 bases and J gave up 2 bases, with 8 bases separating them. DNA for the CDR3: TGTGCCAGTAGTGCTGAAGCCACAGATACGCAGTATTTT. This translates into CASSAEATDTQYF.

A single count supports this clonotype. The CDR3 protein is CASSPDKLTTEAFF. The CDR3 DNA reads TGTGCCAGCTCACCGGACAAACTGACCACTGAAGCTTTCTTT. The rearrangement joins TRBV18 to TRBJ1-1; tentative D call: TRBD1 (5 bases). Between the trimmed V and J ends, which lost 3 bases and 4 bases, there was a span of 12 bases. Germline lookup yields CDR1 KGHSH and CDR2 LQKENI. This CDR3 is 14 amino acids long.

This clonotype was counted many times. V usage is TRBV7-9 and J usage is TRBJ2-6; no clear D gene. This CDR3 comprises 16 residues. Germline V gene lookup returns CDR1 SEHNR and CDR2 FQNEAQ (reference sequence). Trimming took off 3 bases at V and 2 bases at J, with 11 bases between the two ends. This chain's CDR3 is CASSFWAFAGANVLTF. In nucleotides, the CDR3 is TGTGCCAGCAGCTTTTGGGCATTCGCTGGGGCCAACGTCCTGACTTTC.

The chain couples TRBV12-3 or TRBV12-4 to TRBJ2-7, with TRBD1 identical over 10 bases. CDR3 length equals 14 residues. V gave up 3 bases and J gave up 6 bases; unmatched junction bases: 5. The CDR3 reads CASSLGTGASEQYF. The DNA of the CDR3 is TGTGCCAGCAGTTTGGGGACAGGGGCGAGCGAGCAGTACTTC.

This clonotype was recorded a few times. V gene TRBV12-5 combines with J gene TRBJ2-2; 7 nucleotides line up with TRBD1. The CDR3 has 15 residues. Germline CDR1 is LGHNT and CDR2 is FRNRAP. V lost 5 bases and J lost 4; bases outside the gene matches: 7. The CDR3: CASGNHRGVTGELFF. Here the CDR3 DNA reads TGTGCTAGTGGTAACCACAGGGGAGTCACCGGGGAGCTGTTTTTT.

Ten or more counts support this clonotype. The chain has TRBV24-1 and TRBJ1-2, with a possible D match to TRBD1 (5 bases). The CDR3 has 13 residues. V lost 2 bases to trimming and J lost 4 bases, with 7 bases between them. Germline CDR1 is KGHDR and CDR2 is SFDVKD. The CDR3 DNA is TGTGCCACCAGTGATTATGGGGGCTATGGCTACACCTTC. Translation: CATSDYGGYGYTF.

This clonotype has only a few counts. The chain carries TRBV5-1 and TRBJ2-1; 7 nucleotides match TRBD2. V gave up 4 bases and J gave up 4 bases; unmatched junction bases: 8. The CDR3 length is 15 residues. CDR1 is SGHRS and CDR2 is YFSETQ in the germline V gene. CDR3 sequence reads: CASSGGLPNYNEQFF. The DNA of the CDR3 is TGCGCCAGCAGCGGGGGACTACCGAATTACAATGAGCAGTTCTTC.

This clonotype was counted only a few times. V is TRBV10-3 and J is TRBJ2-3; 8 positions match TRBD1. The germline gives CDR1 ENHRY, CDR2 SYGVKD. After removal of 7 bases from V and 4 bases from J, the junction contained 7 bases not matched to a gene. There are 14 residues in the CDR3. The CDR3, as DNA: TGTGCCATCAAAGGGGCCAGGGGGCCAGATACGCAGTATTTT. Protein: CAIKGARGPDTQYF.

J is TRBJ2-7 and V is TRBV28; D uncertain. CDR1 and CDR2 from the germline V gene are MDHEN and SYDVKM. Trimming shortened V by 7 bases and J by 6 bases, and 13 bases separated the two germline ends. There are 12 residues in the CDR3. The CDR3 here is CASTLGRAEQYF. Written as DNA, the CDR3 is TGTGCCAGCACCCTAGGACGGGCCGAGCAGTACTTC.

J is TRBJ1-1 and V is TRBV9; 8 nucleotides agree with TRBD1. V dropped 4 bases and J dropped 0; count of bases not matched to a gene: 8. CDR1 and CDR2 from the germline V gene are SGDLS and YYNGEE. CDR3 size: 16 residues. The CDR3 DNA reads as TGTGCCAGCAGCCGGGGGGCAGGGGGCATGAACACTGAAGCTTTCTTT. It is translated as CASSRGAGGMNTEAFF. Based on the CDR3 plus reference TRBV9 and TRBJ1-1, the full variable domain is DSGVTQTPKHLITATGQRVTLRCSPRSGDLSVYWYQQSLDQGLQFLIQYYNGEERAKGNILERFSAQQFPDLHSELNLSSLELGDSALYFCASSRGAGGMNTEAFFGQGTRLTVV.

This clonotype has more than one count but fewer than ten. The chain employs TRBV3-1 and TRBJ2-2, with 8 bases identical to TRBD1. Germline loops: CDR1 LGHDT, CDR2 YNNKEL (reference sequence). V lost 4 bases, J lost 1 base, and 8 bases stayed unmatched. The CDR3 totals 17 residues. The CDR3 DNA sequence: TGTGCCAGCAGCCCCCGGGAGACAGGGGTGAACACCGGGGAGCTGTTTTTT. Its protein is CASSPRETGVNTGELFF.

This clonotype occurred a few times. The chain joins TRBV18 to TRBJ2-2, with D tentatively TRBD1 or TRBD2 (5 bases each). Germline-derived CDR1 and CDR2 are KGHSH and LQKENI. V was trimmed by 3 bases and J by 4 bases, leaving 15 bases between them. The CDR3 is 16 amino acids. The CDR3 DNA is TGTGCCAGCTCACCTCAACAACGGGACCTCACCGGGGAGCTGTTTTTT. Translating it yields CASSPQQRDLTGELFF.

The rearrangement uses TRBV12-3 or TRBV12-4 and TRBJ1-2, with a weak D call TRBD1 (5 bases). The CDR3 totals 12 residues. V was trimmed by 3 bases and J by 8 bases, leaving 10 bases between them. The CDR3 loop is CASSFLGGGYTF. DNA for the CDR3: TGTGCCAGCAGTTTCCTCGGGGGGGGCTACACCTTC.

The chain couples TRBV4-3 to TRBJ1-5; D is unresolved. Between the trimmed V and J ends, which lost 1 base and 4 bases, there was a span of 14 bases. Looked up from germline, CDR1 is LGHNA and CDR2 is YSLEER. This CDR3 has 16 amino acids. For the CDR3, the DNA is TGCGCCAGCAGCCAAGGCGGAGTGGGCCTAAATCAGCCCCAGCATTTT. It is translated as CASSQGGVGLNQPQHF.

The V and J genes are TRBV21-1 and TRBJ1-3; the listed D gene, TRBD1, was not tested against the DNA. TRBV21-1 is labeled a pseudogene. CDR3 size: 18 residues. The CDR3, as DNA: TGTGCCAGCAGCCTCTTTCCGGGACATCCATTCTCTGGAAACACCATATATTTT. This encodes CASSLFPGHPFSGNTIYF.

The table lists this clonotype with a few counts. The chain employs TRBV27 and TRBJ1-2; D remains ambiguous. This CDR3 is 15 amino acids long. V gave up 2 bases and J gave up 4 bases, with 14 bases separating them. Germline V gene data show CDR1 as MNHEY and CDR2 as SMNVEV (reference sequence). CDR3 sequence: CASSLEGGIFYGYTF. In DNA form, the CDR3 reads TGTGCCAGCAGTTTAGAAGGTGGGATTTTCTATGGCTACACCTTC.

The genes are TRBV4-1 and TRBJ2-5, with 11 nucleotides matching TRBD2. The V and J ends lost 5 bases and 2 bases, in that order; junction bases with no gene match: 10. CDR1 MGHRA and CDR2 YSYEKL come from the germline V gene. The CDR3 contains 17 residues. The DNA of the CDR3 is TGCGCCAGCAGCGGAGGGGATCTAGCGGGAGGTCAAGAGACCCAGTACTTC. Its protein product is CASSGGDLAGGQETQYF.

This chain uses TRBV27 with TRBJ2-2, with TRBD1 matching 8 bases. Germline V CDR1 and CDR2: MNHEY, SMNVEV (reference sequence). The ends lost 6 bases at V and 6 bases at J; junction bases unmatched: 9. The CDR3 sequence is 15 residues long. The CDR3 here is CASRGQGNLAGELFF. In nucleotides, the CDR3 is TGTGCCAGCAGAGGACAGGGTAATCTGGCCGGGGAGCTGTTTTTT.